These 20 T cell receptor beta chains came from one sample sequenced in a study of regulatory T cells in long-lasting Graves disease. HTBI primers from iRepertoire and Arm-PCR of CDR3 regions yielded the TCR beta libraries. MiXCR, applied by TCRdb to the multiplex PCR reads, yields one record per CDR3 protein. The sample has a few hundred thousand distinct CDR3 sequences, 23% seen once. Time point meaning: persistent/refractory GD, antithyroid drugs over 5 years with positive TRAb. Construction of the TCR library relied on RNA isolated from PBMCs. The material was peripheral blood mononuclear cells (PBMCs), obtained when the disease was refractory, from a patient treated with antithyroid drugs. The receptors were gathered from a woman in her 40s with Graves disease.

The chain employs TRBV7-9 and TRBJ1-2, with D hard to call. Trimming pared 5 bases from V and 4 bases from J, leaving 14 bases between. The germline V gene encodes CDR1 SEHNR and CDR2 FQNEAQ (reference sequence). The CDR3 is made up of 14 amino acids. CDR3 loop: CASSVGGEAYGYTF. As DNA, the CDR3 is TGTGCCAGCAGCGTCGGCGGGGAAGCCTATGGCTACACCTTC.

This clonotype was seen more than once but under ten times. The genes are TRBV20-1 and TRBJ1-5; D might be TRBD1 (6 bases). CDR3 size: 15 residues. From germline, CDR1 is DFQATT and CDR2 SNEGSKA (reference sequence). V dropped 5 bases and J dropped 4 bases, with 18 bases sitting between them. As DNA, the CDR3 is TGCAGTGCTGAAAAGACAGGCCTTTGGAATCAGCCCCAGCATTTT. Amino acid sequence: CSAEKTGLWNQPQHF.

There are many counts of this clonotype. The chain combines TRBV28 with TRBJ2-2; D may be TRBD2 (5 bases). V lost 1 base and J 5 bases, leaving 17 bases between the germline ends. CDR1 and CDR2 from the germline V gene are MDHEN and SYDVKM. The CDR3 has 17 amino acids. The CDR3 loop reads CASSLSLTMRATGELFF. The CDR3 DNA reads TGTGCCAGCAGTTTATCCCTAACAATGAGGGCTACCGGGGAGCTGTTTTTT.

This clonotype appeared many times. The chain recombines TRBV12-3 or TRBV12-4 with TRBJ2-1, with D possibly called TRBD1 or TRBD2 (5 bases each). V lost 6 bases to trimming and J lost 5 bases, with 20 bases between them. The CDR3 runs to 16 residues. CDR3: CASSTQGRRDDNEQFF. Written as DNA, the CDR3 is TGTGCCAGCAGCACCCAGGGCCGCCGGGATGACAATGAGCAGTTCTTC.

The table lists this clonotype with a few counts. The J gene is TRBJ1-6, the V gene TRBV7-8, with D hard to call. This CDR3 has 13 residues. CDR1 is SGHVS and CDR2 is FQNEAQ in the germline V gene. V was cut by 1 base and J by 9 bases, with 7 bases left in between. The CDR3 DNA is TGTGCCAGCAGCTTAGTTGGCTCTTCACCCCTCCACTTT. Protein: CASSLVGSSPLHF.

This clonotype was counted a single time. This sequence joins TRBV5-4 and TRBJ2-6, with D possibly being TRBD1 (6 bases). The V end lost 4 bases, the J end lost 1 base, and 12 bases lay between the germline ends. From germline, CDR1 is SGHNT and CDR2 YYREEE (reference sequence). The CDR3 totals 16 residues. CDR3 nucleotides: TGTGCCAGCAGCCTTGGACAGATGTCTGGGGCCAACGTCCTGACTTTC. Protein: CASSLGQMSGANVLTF.

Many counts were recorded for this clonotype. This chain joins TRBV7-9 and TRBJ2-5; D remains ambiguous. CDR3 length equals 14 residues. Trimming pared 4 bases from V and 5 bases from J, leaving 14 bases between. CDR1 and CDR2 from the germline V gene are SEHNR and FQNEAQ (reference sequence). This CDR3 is CASSSGGLRETQYF. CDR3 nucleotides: TGTGCCAGCAGCTCCGGTGGGCTGAGGGAGACCCAGTACTTC.

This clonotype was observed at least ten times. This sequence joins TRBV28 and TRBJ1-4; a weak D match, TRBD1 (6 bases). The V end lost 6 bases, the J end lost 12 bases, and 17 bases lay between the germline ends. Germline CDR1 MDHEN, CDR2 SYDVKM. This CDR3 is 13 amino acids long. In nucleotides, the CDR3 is TGTGCCAGCAGCTCTGGACAGCCCAAGGAACTGTTTTTT. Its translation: CASSSGQPKELFF.

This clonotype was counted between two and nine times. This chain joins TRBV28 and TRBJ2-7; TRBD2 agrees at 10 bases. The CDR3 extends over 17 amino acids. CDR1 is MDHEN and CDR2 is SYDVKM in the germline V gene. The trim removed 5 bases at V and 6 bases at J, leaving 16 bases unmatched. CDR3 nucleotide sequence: TGTGCCAGCAGTGTTGCCGGGACTAGCGTTTTCCGGGCCGAGCAGTACTTC. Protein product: CASSVAGTSVFRAEQYF.

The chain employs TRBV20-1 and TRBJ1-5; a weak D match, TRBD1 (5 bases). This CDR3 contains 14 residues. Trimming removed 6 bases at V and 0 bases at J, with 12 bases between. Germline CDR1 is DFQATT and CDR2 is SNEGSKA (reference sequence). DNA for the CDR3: TGCAGTGCGGTAGACAGTTATAGCAATCAGCCCCAGCATTTT. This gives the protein CSAVDSYSNQPQHF.

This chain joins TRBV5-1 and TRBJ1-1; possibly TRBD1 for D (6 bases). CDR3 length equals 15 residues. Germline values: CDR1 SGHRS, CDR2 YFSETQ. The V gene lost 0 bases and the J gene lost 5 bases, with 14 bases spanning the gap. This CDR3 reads CASSLGWQGRTEAFF. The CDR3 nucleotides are TGCGCCAGCAGCTTGGGGTGGCAGGGGAGGACTGAAGCTTTCTTT.

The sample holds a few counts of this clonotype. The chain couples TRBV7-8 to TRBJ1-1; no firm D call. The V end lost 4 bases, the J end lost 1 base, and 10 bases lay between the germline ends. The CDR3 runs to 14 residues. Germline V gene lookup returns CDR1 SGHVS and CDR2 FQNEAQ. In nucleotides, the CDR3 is TGTGCCAGCAGCTCCCCGGGTGAGAACACTGAAGCTTTCTTT. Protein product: CASSSPGENTEAFF.

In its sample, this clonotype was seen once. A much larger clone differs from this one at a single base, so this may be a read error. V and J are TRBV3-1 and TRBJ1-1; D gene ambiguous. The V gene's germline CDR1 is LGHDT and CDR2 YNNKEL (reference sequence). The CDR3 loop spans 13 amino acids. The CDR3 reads CASSQGDYTGAFF. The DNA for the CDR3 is TGTGCCAGCAGCCAAGGAGATTACACTGGAGCTTTCTTT.

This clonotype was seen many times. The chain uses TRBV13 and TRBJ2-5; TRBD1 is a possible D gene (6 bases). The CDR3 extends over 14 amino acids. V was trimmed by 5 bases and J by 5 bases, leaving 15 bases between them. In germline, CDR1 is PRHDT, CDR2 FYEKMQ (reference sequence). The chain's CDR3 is CASSLTGVEETQYF. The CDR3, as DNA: TGTGCCAGCAGCCTGACAGGTGTGGAGGAGACCCAGTACTTC.

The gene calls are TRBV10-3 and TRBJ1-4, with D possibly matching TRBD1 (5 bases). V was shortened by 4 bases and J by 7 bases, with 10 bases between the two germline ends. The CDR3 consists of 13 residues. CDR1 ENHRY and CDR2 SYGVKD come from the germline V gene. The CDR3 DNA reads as TGTGCCATCAGTGTTGGAGGGGTTGAAAAACTGTTTTTT. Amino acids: CAISVGGVEKLFF.

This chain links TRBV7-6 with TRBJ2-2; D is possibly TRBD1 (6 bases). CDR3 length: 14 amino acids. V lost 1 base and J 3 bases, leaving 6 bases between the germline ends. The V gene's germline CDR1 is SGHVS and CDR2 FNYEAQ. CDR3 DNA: TGTGCCAGCAGCTTAGAGGGGGACACCGGGGAGCTGTTTTTT. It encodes CASSLEGDTGELFF. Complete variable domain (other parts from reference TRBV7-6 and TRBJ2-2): GAGVSQSPRYKVTKRGQDVALRCDPISGHVSLYWYRQALGQGPEFLTYFNYEAQQDKSGLPNDRFSAERPEGSISTLTIQRTEQRDSAMYRCASSLEGDTGELFFGEGSRLTVL.

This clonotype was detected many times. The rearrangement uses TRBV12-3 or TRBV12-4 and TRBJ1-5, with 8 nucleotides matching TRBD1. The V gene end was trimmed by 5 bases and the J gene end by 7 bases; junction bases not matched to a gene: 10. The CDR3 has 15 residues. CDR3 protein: CASSQGQGLDQPQHF. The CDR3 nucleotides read TGTGCCAGCAGTCAAGGACAGGGCCTAGACCAGCCCCAGCATTTT.

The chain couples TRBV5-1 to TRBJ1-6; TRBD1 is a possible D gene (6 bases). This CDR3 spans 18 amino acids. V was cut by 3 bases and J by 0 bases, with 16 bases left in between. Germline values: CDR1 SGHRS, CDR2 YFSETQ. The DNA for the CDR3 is TGCGCCAGCAGCTCTCGGACAGCAACGGGCTCCTATAATTCACCCCTCCACTTT. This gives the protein CASSSRTATGSYNSPLHF.

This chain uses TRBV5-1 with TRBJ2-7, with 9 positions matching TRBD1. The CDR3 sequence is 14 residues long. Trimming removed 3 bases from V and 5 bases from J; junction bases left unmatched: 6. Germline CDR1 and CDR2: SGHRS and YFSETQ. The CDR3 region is CASSSGQGSDEQYF. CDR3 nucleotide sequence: TGCGCCAGCAGCTCGGGACAGGGTAGCGACGAGCAGTACTTC.

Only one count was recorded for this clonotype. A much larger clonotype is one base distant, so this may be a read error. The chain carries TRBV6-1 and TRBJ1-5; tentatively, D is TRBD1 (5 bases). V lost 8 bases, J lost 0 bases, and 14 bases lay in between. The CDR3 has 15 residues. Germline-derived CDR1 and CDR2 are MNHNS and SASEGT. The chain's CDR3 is CASGGSGYSNQPQHF. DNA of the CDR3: TGTGCCAGCGGGGGGTCCGGTTATAGCAATCAGCCCCAGCATTTT.